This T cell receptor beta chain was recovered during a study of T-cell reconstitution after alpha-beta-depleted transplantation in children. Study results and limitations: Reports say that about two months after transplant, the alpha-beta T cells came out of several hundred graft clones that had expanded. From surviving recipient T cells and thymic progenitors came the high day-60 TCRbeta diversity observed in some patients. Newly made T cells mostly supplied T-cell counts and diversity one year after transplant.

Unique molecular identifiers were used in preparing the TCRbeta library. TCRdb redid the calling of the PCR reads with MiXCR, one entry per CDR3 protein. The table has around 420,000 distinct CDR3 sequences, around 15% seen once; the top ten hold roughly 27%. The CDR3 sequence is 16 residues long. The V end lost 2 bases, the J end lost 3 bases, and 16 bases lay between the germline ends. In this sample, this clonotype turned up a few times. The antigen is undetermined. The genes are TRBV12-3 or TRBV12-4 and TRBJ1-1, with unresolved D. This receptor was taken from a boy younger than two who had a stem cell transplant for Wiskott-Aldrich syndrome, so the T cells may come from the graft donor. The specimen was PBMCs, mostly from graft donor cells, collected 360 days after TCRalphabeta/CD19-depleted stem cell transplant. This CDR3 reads CASSLRGLRRDTEAFF. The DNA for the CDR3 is TGTGCCAGCAGTTTACGAGGCCTAAGGAGGGACACTGAAGCTTTCTTT.